The 3 T cell receptor beta chains below were found in one sample sequenced in a study of cytomegalovirus exposure and HLA in healthy donors (dated 2017 in TCRdb). Libraries were built with the immunoSEQ multiplex PCR assay. The multiplex PCR relied on a mix of 60 forward primers for TCR Vbeta segments and 13 reverse primers for TCR Jbeta segments. As stored in TCRdb, this immuneACCESS dataset retains in-frame rearrangements with V and J assigned. A fraction of the clones does not appear; measured against another copy, unresolved V genes explain less than half of the discrepancy, and the remainder lacks a known reason. Here the sample has about 140,000 clones; roughly 71% occur a single time. The ten largest clonotypes hold about 6.5% of the sample. Material: PBMCs. These receptors all come from a man aged 25-45 years in good health and CMV-seronegative.

This clone appeared once. This chain connects TRBV28 to TRBJ1-4; 11 bases align to TRBD1. Trimming cost V 6 bases and J 7 bases; bases outside gene matches: 7. The CDR3 spans 15 residues. CDR1 is MDHEN, CDR2 SYDVKM, per germline. The CDR3 loop reads CASRDRGRWGEKLFF. In nucleotides, the CDR3 is TGTGCCAGCAGGGACAGGGGGCGCTGGGGTGAAAAACTGTTTTTT.

This chain links TRBV29-1 with TRBJ1-1; D remains unclear. CDR3 length: 12 amino acids. Looked up from germline, CDR1 is SQVTM and CDR2 is ANQGSEA. V was cut by 4 bases and J by 3 bases, with 9 bases left in between. Here the CDR3 DNA reads TGCAGCGTTGTCCGTACGGACACTGAAGCTTTCTTT. Protein sequence: CSVVRTDTEAFF.

The chain has TRBV19 and TRBJ2-1, with a weak D call TRBD2 (6 bases). This CDR3 spans 14 amino acids. Germline loops: CDR1 LNHDA, CDR2 SQIVND (reference sequence). Trimming stripped 7 bases from V and 6 bases from J, with 16 bases between. CDR3 amino acids: CASNRGAGGNEQFF. Written as DNA, the CDR3 is TGTGCCAGTAATAGAGGGGCCGGGGGCAATGAGCAGTTCTTC. Full variable domain (remainder filled in from reference TRBV19 and TRBJ2-1): DGGITQSPKYLFRKEGQNVTLSCEQNLNHDAMYWYRQDPGQGLRLIYYSQIVNDFQKGDIAEGYSVSREKKESFPLTVTSAQKNPTAFYLCASNRGAGGNEQFFGPGTRLTVL.